This is a list of T cell receptor beta chains from one sample in a study of breast tumors, draining lymph nodes, adjacent tissues. TCRdb re-derived calls from the multiplex PCR reads in MiXCR, one entry per CDR3 protein. The repertoire holds around 230,000 distinct CDR3 sequences, with under 40% as singletons. Specimen: axillary lymph node tissue. These receptors came from a female donor with breast cancer. Some clones in this sample may be carry-over from other donors' samples. The CDR3 runs from the conserved cysteine through the conserved F or W. The D gene is left open where the match is weak. Expanded clones are given a class, and other clones once, few, many or no size at all.

size: -; J: TRBJ2-5; D: -; V: TRBV7-6; DNA: -; CDR3: CASSPTAFYLCASSVAQYLETQYF
size: many; J: TRBJ1-2; D: TRBD1; V: TRBV19; DNA: TGTGCCAGTAGTTTACTCGGGACAGGGGCCAATAACTATGGCTACACCTTC; CDR3: CASSLLGTGANNYGYTF
size: many; J: TRBJ1-2; D: TRBD1; V: TRBV12-5; DNA: TGTGCTAGTGGTTTGGCAGAACAGGGGGCTGGGGGCTACACCTTC; CDR3: CASGLAEQGAGGYTF
size: -; J: TRBJ2-5; D: TRBD2; V: TRBV2; DNA: TGTGCCAGCAGGGTCGATGGCGGGAGACGTCCCAAAGAGACCCAGTACTTC; CDR3: CASRVDGGRRPKETQYF
size: -; J: TRBJ1-6; D: -; V: TRBV28; DNA: TGTGCCAGCAATTCCCCAGGTGAGGGCGACAGTTCACCCCTCCACTTT; CDR3: CASNSPGEGDSSPLHF
size: many; J: TRBJ2-7; D: TRBD1; V: TRBV18; DNA: TGTGCCAGCTCACCAGCGACAGGGGGCCACGAGCAGTACTTC; CDR3: CASSPATGGHEQYF
size: many; J: TRBJ2-1; D: TRBD2; V: TRBV29-1; DNA: TGCAGCGTTGAGGGAGCGGGGGGCTACAATGAGCAGTTCTTC; CDR3: CSVEGAGGYNEQFF
size: many; J: TRBJ1-6; D: -; V: TRBV3-1; DNA: TGTGCCAGCAGCCAAGATTCCAGGGGAAATTCACCCCTCCACTTT; CDR3: CASSQDSRGNSPLHF
size: many; J: TRBJ2-5; D: TRBD1; V: TRBV7-9; DNA: TGTGCCAGCAGCTTGGACAGGGGGACAGGAGAGACCCAGTACTTC; CDR3: CASSLDRGTGETQYF
size: many; J: TRBJ2-6; D: TRBD1; V: TRBV12-3/TRBV12-4; DNA: TGTGCCAGCAGCATCAACAGGGGTAGGGGCCACGTCCTGACTTTC; CDR3: CASSINRGRGHVLTF
size: -; J: TRBJ1-1; D: -; V: TRBV6-5; DNA: TGTGCCAGCAGTTACTCGATGGGGGCGAACACTGAAGCTTTCTTT; CDR3: CASSYSMGANTEAFF
size: many; J: TRBJ2-7; D: TRBD1; V: TRBV24-1; DNA: TGTGCCACCAGTGATGCTGACAGGGGTAGACACGAGCAGTACTTC; CDR3: CATSDADRGRHEQYF
size: many; J: TRBJ2-2; D: -; V: TRBV7-2; DNA: TGTGCCAGCAGCTTAAGGACGGAGTACACCGGGGAGCTGTTTTTT; CDR3: CASSLRTEYTGELFF
size: few; J: TRBJ1-1; D: -; V: TRBV7-2; DNA: TGTGCCAGCAGCTTAGTGCCCGGGAACACTGAAGCTTTCTTT; CDR3: CASSLVPGNTEAFF
size: many; J: TRBJ2-1; D: TRBD2; V: TRBV20-1; DNA: TGCAGTGCCGAGTGGGAGCGGGAGGGCCGTAGGTCCTACAATGAGCAGTTCTTC; CDR3: CSAEWEREGRRSYNEQFF
size: -; J: TRBJ1-1; D: -; V: TRBV9; DNA: TGTGCCAGCAGCTTTTCGGGCGGGCAGAACACTGAAGCTTTCTTT; CDR3: CASSFSGGQNTEAFF
size: many; J: TRBJ2-1; D: -; V: TRBV20-1; DNA: TGCAGTGCTAGATATTACTCTCTTCAGCAGTTCTTC; CDR3: CSARYYSLQQFF
size: few; J: TRBJ1-4; D: TRBD1; V: TRBV30; DNA: TGTGCCGCTTCAGGGGGCACCCATGAAAAACTGTTTTTT; CDR3: CAASGGTHEKLFF
size: many; J: TRBJ2-7; D: -; V: TRBV19; DNA: TGTGCCAGTAGACCTCCCAAGGGGCGCGAGCAGTACTTC; CDR3: CASRPPKGREQYF
size: -; J: TRBJ1-6; D: -; V: TRBV6-6; DNA: TGTGCCAGCAAGAGCGGGGGTGGCTCACCCCTCCACTTT; CDR3: CASKSGGGSPLHF
size: few; J: TRBJ1-5; D: -; V: TRBV2; DNA: TGTGCCAGCAGTGATTATCAGCCCCAGCATTTT; CDR3: CASSDYQPQHF
size: many; J: TRBJ2-1; D: TRBD2; V: TRBV29-1; DNA: TGCAGCGTAGAACTCGCTAGCGGGGGGGCCCCAGGTGAGCAGTTCTTC; CDR3: CSVELASGGAPGEQFF
size: many; J: TRBJ2-5; D: -; V: TRBV4-1; DNA: TGCGCCAGCAGCCAAGATTTAGGACTACCGGGGGAGACCCAGTACTTC; CDR3: CASSQDLGLPGETQYF
size: -; J: TRBJ1-5; D: -; V: TRBV5-1; DNA: TGCGCCAGCAGCTTGGCGACGGGGAGGAATCAGCCCCAGCATTTT; CDR3: CASSLATGRNQPQHF
size: many; J: TRBJ1-6; D: -; V: TRBV11-3; DNA: TGTGCCAGCAGCCTAGGGGGAGAACGGTCACCCCTCCACTTT; CDR3: CASSLGGERSPLHF
size: many; J: TRBJ2-2; D: TRBD2; V: TRBV7-2; DNA: TGTGCCAGCAGTTGGGGGGCGGGGGGACACACCGGGGAGCTGTTTTTT; CDR3: CASSWGAGGHTGELFF
size: many; J: TRBJ2-1; D: TRBD2; V: TRBV2; DNA: TGTGCCAGCACCCGAGCGGGGGCGGTGCAGTTCTTC; CDR3: CASTRAGAVQFF
size: -; J: TRBJ2-2; D: TRBD1; V: TRBV5-1; DNA: TGCGCCAGCAGCTTAAAGACAGGGGCGAACACCGGGGAGCTGTTTTTT; CDR3: CASSLKTGANTGELFF
size: -; J: TRBJ2-2; D: TRBD1; V: TRBV25-1; DNA: TGTGCGCGCTCCGGGACAGGGCTGTTGAACACCGGGGAGCTGTTTTTT; CDR3: CARSGTGLLNTGELFF